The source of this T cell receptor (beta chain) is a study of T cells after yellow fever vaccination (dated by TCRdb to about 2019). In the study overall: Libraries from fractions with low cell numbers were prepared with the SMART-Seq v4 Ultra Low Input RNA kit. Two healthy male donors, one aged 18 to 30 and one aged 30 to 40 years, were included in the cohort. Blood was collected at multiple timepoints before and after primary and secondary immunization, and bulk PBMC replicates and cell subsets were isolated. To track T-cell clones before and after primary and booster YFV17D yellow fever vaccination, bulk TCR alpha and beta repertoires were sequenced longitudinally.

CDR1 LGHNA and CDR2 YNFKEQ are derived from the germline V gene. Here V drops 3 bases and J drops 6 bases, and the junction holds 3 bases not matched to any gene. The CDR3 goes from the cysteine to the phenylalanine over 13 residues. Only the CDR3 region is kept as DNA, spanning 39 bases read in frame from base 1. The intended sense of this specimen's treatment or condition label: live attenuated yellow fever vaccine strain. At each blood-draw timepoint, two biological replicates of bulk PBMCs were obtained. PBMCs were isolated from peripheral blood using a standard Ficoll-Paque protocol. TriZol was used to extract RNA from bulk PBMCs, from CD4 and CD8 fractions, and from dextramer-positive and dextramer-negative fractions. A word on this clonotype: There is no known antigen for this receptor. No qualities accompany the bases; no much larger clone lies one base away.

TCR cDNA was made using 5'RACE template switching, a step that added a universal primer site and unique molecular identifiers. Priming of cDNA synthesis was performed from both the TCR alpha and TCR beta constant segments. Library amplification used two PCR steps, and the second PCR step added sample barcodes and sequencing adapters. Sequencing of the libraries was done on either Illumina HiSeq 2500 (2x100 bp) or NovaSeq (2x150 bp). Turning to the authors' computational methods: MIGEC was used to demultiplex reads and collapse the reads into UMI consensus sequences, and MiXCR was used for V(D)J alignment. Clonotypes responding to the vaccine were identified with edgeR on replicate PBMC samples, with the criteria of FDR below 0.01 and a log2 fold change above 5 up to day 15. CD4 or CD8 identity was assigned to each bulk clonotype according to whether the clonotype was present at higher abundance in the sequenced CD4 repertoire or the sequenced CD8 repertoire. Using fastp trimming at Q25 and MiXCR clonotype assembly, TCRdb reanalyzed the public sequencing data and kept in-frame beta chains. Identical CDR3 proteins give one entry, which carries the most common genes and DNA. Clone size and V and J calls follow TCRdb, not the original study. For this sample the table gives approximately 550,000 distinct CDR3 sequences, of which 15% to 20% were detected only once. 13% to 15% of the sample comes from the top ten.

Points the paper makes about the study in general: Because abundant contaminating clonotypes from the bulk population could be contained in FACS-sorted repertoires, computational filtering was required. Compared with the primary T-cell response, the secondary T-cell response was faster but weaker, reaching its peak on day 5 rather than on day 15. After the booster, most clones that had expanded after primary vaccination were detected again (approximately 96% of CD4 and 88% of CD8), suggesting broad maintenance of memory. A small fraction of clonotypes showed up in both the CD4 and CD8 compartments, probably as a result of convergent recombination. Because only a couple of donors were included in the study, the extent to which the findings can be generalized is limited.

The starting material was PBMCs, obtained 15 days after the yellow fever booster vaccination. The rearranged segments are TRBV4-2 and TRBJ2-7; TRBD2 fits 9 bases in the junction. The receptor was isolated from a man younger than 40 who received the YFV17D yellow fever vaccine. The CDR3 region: CASSQIAGVEQYF. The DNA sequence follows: TGTGCCAGCAGCCAGATAGCGGGAGTCGAGCAGTACTTC.